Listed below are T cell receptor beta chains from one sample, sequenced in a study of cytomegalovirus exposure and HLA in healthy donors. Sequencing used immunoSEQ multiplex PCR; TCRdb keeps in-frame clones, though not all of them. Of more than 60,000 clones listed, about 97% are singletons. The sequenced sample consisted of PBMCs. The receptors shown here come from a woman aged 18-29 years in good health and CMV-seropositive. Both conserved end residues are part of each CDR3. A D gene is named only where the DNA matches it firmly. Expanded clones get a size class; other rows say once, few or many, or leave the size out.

DNA: TGCGCCAGCAGCGGACTAGCGGGGAACAATGAGCAGTTCTTC
CDR3: CASSGLAGNNEQFF
D: TRBD2
V: TRBV5-1
size: -
J: TRBJ2-1

DNA: TGTGCCAGTAGTCCGAGCGGGAGGGCTTACGAGCAGTACTTC
CDR3: CASSPSGRAYEQYF
D: TRBD2
V: TRBV19
size: -
J: TRBJ2-7

DNA: TGCGCCAGCAGCTTTGGACTAGCGGGAGGAGAAAACATTCAGTACTTC
CDR3: CASSFGLAGGENIQYF
D: TRBD2
V: TRBV5-1
size: -
J: TRBJ2-4

DNA: TGTGCCAGCAGTCTGAGTAGCGATACGCAGTATTTT
CDR3: CASSLSSDTQYF
D: -
V: TRBV6-6
size: -
J: TRBJ2-3

DNA: TGTGCCAGCAGTTACTCGAGGGAGGGCAAAAACATTCAGTACTTC
CDR3: CASSYSREGKNIQYF
D: TRBD2
V: TRBV6-5
size: -
J: TRBJ2-4

DNA: TGTGCCAGCAGTTCGGACAGGGGAGCCTACGAGCAGTACTTC
CDR3: CASSSDRGAYEQYF
D: TRBD1
V: TRBV2
size: -
J: TRBJ2-7

DNA: TGCGCCAGCAGCTCCCCCGACGGGACATTTAATGAAAAACTGTTTTTT
CDR3: CASSSPDGTFNEKLFF
D: -
V: TRBV4-1
size: -
J: TRBJ1-4

DNA: TGTGCCAGCAGCGTAGAAGGACAGGGGAGGGATACGCAGTATTTT
CDR3: CASSVEGQGRDTQYF
D: TRBD1
V: TRBV9
size: -
J: TRBJ2-3

DNA: TGTGCCAGCAGCTTAGGCGGGTTAGCGGGAGGGACCCAAAATGAGCAGTTCTTC
CDR3: CASSLGGLAGGTQNEQFF
D: TRBD2
V: TRBV7-9
size: -
J: TRBJ2-1

DNA: TGTGCCAGCAGCCCTCGACAAGCAACTAATGAAAAACTGTTTTTT
CDR3: CASSPRQATNEKLFF
D: -
V: TRBV27
size: -
J: TRBJ1-4

DNA: TGTGCCACCAGCAGAGGTAGCGGGAGTGCTGGGTCCTACGAGCAGTACTTC
CDR3: CATSRGSGSAGSYEQYF
D: TRBD2
V: TRBV15
size: -
J: TRBJ2-7

DNA: TGTGCAAGGGCGTCTTTGGTGCGGGACTATGGCTACACCTTC
CDR3: CARASLVRDYGYTF
D: -
V: TRBV21-1
size: -
J: TRBJ1-2

DNA: TGTGCCAGCAGCCCATCTCCGGGACTAGCGGGAGGCGAGCAGTACTTC
CDR3: CASSPSPGLAGGEQYF
D: TRBD2
V: TRBV7-2
size: once
J: TRBJ2-7

DNA: TGTGCCAGCAGCTTCCGACAGAACACTGAAGCTTTCTTT
CDR3: CASSFRQNTEAFF
D: -
V: TRBV7-3
size: few
J: TRBJ1-1

DNA: TGTGCCTCACAGGAGACCCCTTATAGGGCCAACGTCCTGACTTTC
CDR3: CASQETPYRANVLTF
D: -
V: TRBV30
size: once
J: TRBJ2-6

DNA: TGTGCCAGCAGTTTATCCGGGGGAGTAAGGCCCCAGCATTTT
CDR3: CASSLSGGVRPQHF
D: -
V: TRBV28
size: -
J: TRBJ1-5

DNA: TGTGCCAGCAGTTACGGGGGGAGGTATGAGCAGTTCTTC
CDR3: CASSYGGRYEQFF
D: -
V: TRBV6-5
size: -
J: TRBJ2-1

DNA: TGTGCCAGCAGCGGGGGACTAGCGGGAGGAGGCGAGCAGTTCTTC
CDR3: CASSGGLAGGGEQFF
D: TRBD2
V: TRBV9
size: -
J: TRBJ2-1

DNA: TGTGCCAGCCTCTCCGGTCCGTCTCCCGAGCAGTACTTC
CDR3: CASLSGPSPEQYF
D: -
V: TRBV7-9
size: -
J: TRBJ2-7

DNA: TGTGCCAGCAGCGTAGACATTAGCGGGAGGGATACGCAGTATTTT
CDR3: CASSVDISGRDTQYF
D: TRBD2
V: TRBV9
size: -
J: TRBJ2-3

DNA: TGTGCCAGCAGTGTGGAGACAGGGCAAAACTATGGCTACACCTTC
CDR3: CASSVETGQNYGYTF
D: TRBD1
V: TRBV6-1
size: -
J: TRBJ1-2

DNA: TGTGCCAGCAGTCCTCGACAGGGGGACGAAAAACTGTTTTTT
CDR3: CASSPRQGDEKLFF
D: TRBD1
V: TRBV6-1
size: -
J: TRBJ1-4

DNA: TGTGCCAGCAGTTTTTTTAGCGGGAGGGCCCAAGAGACCCAGTACTTC
CDR3: CASSFFSGRAQETQYF
D: TRBD2
V: TRBV28
size: -
J: TRBJ2-5

DNA: TGTGCCAGCAGCCCAACCCTAGCGGTCAGGTGGGGCACCGGGGAGCTGTTTTTT
CDR3: CASSPTLAVRWGTGELFF
D: TRBD2
V: TRBV4-2
size: -
J: TRBJ2-2

DNA: TGTGCCAGCAGCTCTCCGGGACAACCGGGAGGAGGCGAGCAGTACTTC
CDR3: CASSSPGQPGGGEQYF
D: -
V: TRBV7-3
size: -
J: TRBJ2-7

DNA: TGTGCCAGCAGCCCCGGACACCGAACAGGGTTTCTTGAAGCTTTCTTT
CDR3: CASSPGHRTGFLEAFF
D: -
V: TRBV5-4
size: -
J: TRBJ1-1

DNA: TGTGCCAGCAGTCCCGGGACAGCGCGCACAGATACGCAGTATTTT
CDR3: CASSPGTARTDTQYF
D: TRBD1
V: TRBV28
size: -
J: TRBJ2-3

DNA: TGTGCCAGCAGTGGGACTGGGGTAATAGGCACCGGGGAGCTGTTTTTT
CDR3: CASSGTGVIGTGELFF
D: -
V: TRBV2
size: -
J: TRBJ2-2

DNA: TGTGCCAGCAGCCTCTCGAGCGGGAACTCCTACAATGAGCAGTTCTTC
CDR3: CASSLSSGNSYNEQFF
D: TRBD2
V: TRBV11-2
size: -
J: TRBJ2-1

DNA: TGCGCCAGCAGCTTGGACGACAGGGGCCAAAATCAGCCCCAGCATTTT
CDR3: CASSLDDRGQNQPQHF
D: TRBD1
V: TRBV5-1
size: -
J: TRBJ1-5

DNA: TGTGCCATCAGTGAGTCGAAGATAGCGGGACTGGACTACGAGCAGTACTTC
CDR3: CAISESKIAGLDYEQYF
D: TRBD2
V: TRBV10-3
size: -
J: TRBJ2-7

DNA: TGCGCCAGCAGCCGTCCTCATTGTCTTGGGCGCCACTCTGGAAACACCATATATTTT
CDR3: CASSRPHCLGRHSGNTIYF
D: -
V: TRBV23-1
size: -
J: TRBJ1-3

DNA: TGTGCCAGTAGTTCAAAGGGAGGACTAGCGGGAGTAGAGACCCAGTACTTC
CDR3: CASSSKGGLAGVETQYF
D: TRBD2
V: TRBV19
size: -
J: TRBJ2-5

DNA: TGTGCCAGCAGTTTACTAGCGGGAAGGACCGGGGAGCTGTTTTTT
CDR3: CASSLLAGRTGELFF
D: TRBD2
V: TRBV6-4
size: -
J: TRBJ2-2

DNA: TGTGCCACCAGCAGAGCATGGACTAGCGGGAGGGCCGGTGAGACCCAGTACTTC
CDR3: CATSRAWTSGRAGETQYF
D: TRBD2
V: TRBV15
size: -
J: TRBJ2-5

DNA: TGTGCCAGCAGCCCCGGACAGGGGGTAAAGACCCAGTACTTC
CDR3: CASSPGQGVKTQYF
D: TRBD1
V: TRBV5-6
size: -
J: TRBJ2-5

DNA: TGCGCCAGCAGCCGATCAGGGGTCGGGCAGCCCCAGCATTTT
CDR3: CASSRSGVGQPQHF
D: -
V: TRBV4-1
size: -
J: TRBJ1-5

DNA: TGTGCCATCAGTGGTACAGGGGGCCGGGGCAATCAGCCCCAGCATTTT
CDR3: CAISGTGGRGNQPQHF
D: TRBD1
V: TRBV10-3
size: -
J: TRBJ1-5

DNA: TGTGCCAGCAGCTTGGCGGGGTACGCTGAAAAACTGTTTTTT
CDR3: CASSLAGYAEKLFF
D: -
V: TRBV11-2
size: -
J: TRBJ1-4

DNA: TGTGCCAGCAGCGGAGGGGTTCAGGGGCCACATAGCACAGATACGCAGTATTTT
CDR3: CASSGGVQGPHSTDTQYF
D: -
V: TRBV9
size: -
J: TRBJ2-3

DNA: TGTGCCAGCAGTTTAGAAGGGACAGGGCCCTACGAGCAGTACTTC
CDR3: CASSLEGTGPYEQYF
D: TRBD1
V: TRBV27
size: once
J: TRBJ2-7

DNA: TGCAGCGTTGTACGGGACAGGGGGTTATTAGCTGAAGCTTTCTTT
CDR3: CSVVRDRGLLAEAFF
D: TRBD1
V: TRBV29-1
size: -
J: TRBJ1-1

DNA: TGTGCCAGCAGCCCGGACAGCTATGACACTGAAGCTTTCTTT
CDR3: CASSPDSYDTEAFF
D: -
V: TRBV5-4
size: -
J: TRBJ1-1

DNA: TGCGCCAGCAGCCTTTACCCCCCGGGACTCAGCTCCTACGAGCAGTACTTC
CDR3: CASSLYPPGLSSYEQYF
D: -
V: TRBV4-1
size: -
J: TRBJ2-7

DNA: TGTGCCAGCAGCTTGGACAGGTCCGGGACAGGGAAAGAGACCCAGTACTTC
CDR3: CASSLDRSGTGKETQYF
D: TRBD1
V: TRBV5-4
size: -
J: TRBJ2-5

DNA: TGCGCCAGCAGCCAAGAACGGGGGTGGAATGAGCAGTTCTTC
CDR3: CASSQERGWNEQFF
D: -
V: TRBV4-1
size: -
J: TRBJ2-1

DNA: TGTGCCAGCAGTAAAACAGGGCCCTACAATGAGCAGTTCTTC
CDR3: CASSKTGPYNEQFF
D: -
V: TRBV28
size: once
J: TRBJ2-1

DNA: TGTGCCAGCAGCAAAATCCTCGGGCAGCGGGAGGTTTGGGAGACCCAGTACTTC
CDR3: CASSKILGQREVWETQYF
D: -
V: TRBV21-1
size: -
J: TRBJ2-5

DNA: TGTGCCAGCAGCTTAGCGGGGCCCGGAAATGCCTACGAGCAGTACTTC
CDR3: CASSLAGPGNAYEQYF
D: -
V: TRBV7-9
size: -
J: TRBJ2-7

DNA: TGTGCCAGCAGTACTAGACCGGGAGGGACTGAAGCTTTCTTT
CDR3: CASSTRPGGTEAFF
D: -
V: TRBV9
size: -
J: TRBJ1-1

DNA: TGTGCCATCAGTGAGTCACAGGGTGATACGCAGTATTTT
CDR3: CAISESQGDTQYF
D: -
V: TRBV10-3
size: -
J: TRBJ2-3

DNA: TGTGCCAGCAGTCGAGGGGCAGGGGGTAACTACGAGCAGTACTTC
CDR3: CASSRGAGGNYEQYF
D: TRBD1
V: TRBV27
size: -
J: TRBJ2-7

DNA: TGTGCCACCAGCAGTCGGGAGGCCCAAGAGACCCAGTACTTC
CDR3: CATSSREAQETQYF
D: TRBD2
V: TRBV15
size: -
J: TRBJ2-5

DNA: TGTGCCAGCAGCTTTTTAGCGGGAGGGCTGGGCGAGCAGTACTTC
CDR3: CASSFLAGGLGEQYF
D: TRBD2
V: TRBV5-4
size: -
J: TRBJ2-7

DNA: TGTGCCATCAGTGAGTCCGGGACAAACAATCAGCCCCAGCATTTT
CDR3: CAISESGTNNQPQHF
D: -
V: TRBV10-3
size: -
J: TRBJ1-5

DNA: TGTGCCAGCAGTGGGGACAGGGGGATCAATGAGCAGTTCTTC
CDR3: CASSGDRGINEQFF
D: TRBD1
V: TRBV6-1
size: -
J: TRBJ2-1

DNA: TGTGCCAGCAAGTCTTGGACAGGTCTGGAGCAGTACTTC
CDR3: CASKSWTGLEQYF
D: TRBD1
V: TRBV2
size: -
J: TRBJ2-7

DNA: TGTGCCAGCAGCTTAACAATGCGGGAGGGTGATACGCAGTATTTT
CDR3: CASSLTMREGDTQYF
D: TRBD2
V: TRBV7-3
size: -
J: TRBJ2-3

DNA: TGTGCCAGCAGCTTGGACGGCCGAGGGGCCAAAAACATTCAGTACTTC
CDR3: CASSLDGRGAKNIQYF
D: -
V: TRBV5-4
size: -
J: TRBJ2-4

DNA: TGTGCCAGCAGCCGGGCGGGGGAGACCCAGTACTTC
CDR3: CASSRAGETQYF
D: -
V: TRBV2
size: -
J: TRBJ2-5